These 15 T cell receptor beta chains were all obtained from the same sample, sequenced in a study of T-cell reconstitution after alpha-beta-depleted transplantation in children. This sample's TCRbeta library carried unique molecular identifier barcodes. Each CDR3 protein is one row after TCRdb ran MiXCR on the PCR reads. The data hold roughly 490,000 distinct CDR3 sequences, with approximately 10% observed a single time. The starting material was PBMCs, mostly from graft donor cells, obtained 180 days after TCRalphabeta/CD19-depleted stem cell transplant. The source of these receptors is a female patient aged 2-9 years who had a stem cell transplant for aplastic anemia, so the T cells may come from the graft donor.

This rearrangement joins TRBV27 to TRBJ2-5, with 8 bases matching TRBD2. The J segment lost 4 bases and the V segment lost 2 bases, leaving 9 bases of the junction unmatched. This CDR3 is 16 amino acids long. CDR1 is MNHEY and CDR2 is SMNVEV in the germline V gene (reference sequence). The CDR3 reads CASSLNGGRRGETQYF. In DNA form, the CDR3 reads TGTGCCAGCAGTTTAAATGGCGGGAGGCGGGGAGAGACCCAGTACTTC.

The count of this clonotype is one. V usage is TRBV4-2 and J usage is TRBJ2-5; no firm D call. The germline CDR1 and CDR2 sequences are LGHNA and YNFKEQ. The CDR3 spans 15 residues. Trimming took 0 bases from V and 5 from J, leaving 13 bases between them. This CDR3 is CASSQDGHYGETQYF. In nucleotides, the CDR3 is TGTGCCAGCAGCCAAGATGGGCACTACGGGGAGACCCAGTACTTC.

This clonotype was counted at least ten times. The CDR3 coding sequence is TGCGCCAGCAGCTTTCAGACAGGGAAAGAGACCCAGTACTTC. The encoded protein is CASSFQTGKETQYF. This chain joins TRBV5-1 and TRBJ2-5, with 7 bases identical to TRBD1. V trimming: 2 bases; J trimming: 3 bases; junction bases outside the gene matches: 4. The CDR3 has 14 residues. In germline, CDR1 is SGHRS, CDR2 YFSETQ. The variable domain in full, completed from reference TRBV5-1 and TRBJ2-5, reads KAGVTQTPRYLIKTRGQQVTLSCSPISGHRSVSWYQQTPGQGLQFLFEYFSETQRNKGNFPGRFSGRQFSNSRSEMNVSTLELGDSALYLCASSFQTGKETQYFGPGTRLLVL.

This clonotype was counted at least ten times. The chain recombines TRBV5-1 with TRBJ2-2; 13 bases fit TRBD2. This CDR3 has 20 residues. The ends lost 4 bases at V and 1 base at J; junction bases unmatched: 13. Germline loops: CDR1 SGHRS, CDR2 YFSETQ. CDR3 region: CASSPLTGTSGTRNTGELFF. DNA of the CDR3: TGCGCCAGCAGCCCTTTGACGGGGACTAGCGGGACCCGGAACACCGGGGAGCTGTTTTTT.

The V gene is TRBV25-1, the J gene TRBJ2-6; 8 nucleotides agree with TRBD1. This CDR3 region has 19 residues. In germline, CDR1 is MGHDK, CDR2 SYGVNS. After removal of 4 bases from V and 0 bases from J, the junction contained 11 bases not matched to a gene. The CDR3: CASSARTGRILSGANVLTF. CDR3 nucleotide sequence: TGTGCCAGCAGTGCGAGGACAGGGCGAATCCTCTCTGGGGCCAACGTCCTGACTTTC.

The rearrangement joins TRBV6-4 to TRBJ2-3, with 10 positions matching TRBD2. The CDR3 sequence is 15 residues long. The ends lost 4 bases at V and 3 bases at J; junction bases unmatched: 4. Germline CDR1 is MRHNA and CDR2 is SNTAGT. The CDR3 region is CASSASGSTTDTQYF. The CDR3, as DNA: TGTGCCAGCAGTGCTAGCGGGAGTACGACAGATACGCAGTATTTT.

This clonotype was recorded at least ten times. This chain connects TRBV5-1 to TRBJ2-1; the match to TRBD1 covers 9 bases. Germline assignment: CDR1 SGHRS and CDR2 YFSETQ. The CDR3 is 15 residues long. V trimming: 0 bases; J trimming: 2 bases; junction bases outside the gene matches: 0. The CDR3 loop is CASSLDRGPYNEQFF. The CDR3 DNA reads as TGCGCCAGCAGCTTGGACAGGGGGCCCTACAATGAGCAGTTCTTC.

This clonotype was seen a few times. The chain is built from TRBV7-2 and TRBJ2-7; D not resolved. Trimming removed 1 base from V and 5 bases from J, with 18 bases in between. The CDR3 extends over 16 amino acids. Germline CDR1 is SGHTA and CDR2 is FQGNSA. CDR3 in amino acids: CASSLVRVGFGDEQYF. The CDR3 DNA reads TGTGCCAGCAGCTTAGTTCGGGTGGGTTTCGGTGACGAGCAGTACTTC.

V and J are TRBV5-1 and TRBJ1-5; 8 bases map to TRBD1. The CDR3 is 17 residues long. Germline V gene data show CDR1 as SGHRS and CDR2 as YFSETQ. The junction had 9 bases not matched to a gene; V was cut back by 1 base and J by 3 bases. The CDR3 DNA follows: TGCGCCAGCAGCTTGAAACCCCGACAGGGGAACAATCAGCCCCAGCATTTT. Translation gives CASSLKPRQGNNQPQHF.

This clonotype showed up just a few times. The V call is TRBV20-1, the J call TRBJ2-2; 9 bases align to TRBD1. Germline assignment: CDR1 DFQATT and CDR2 SNEGSKA (reference sequence). V lost 3 bases and J lost 5; bases outside the gene matches: 4. CDR3 length equals 14 residues. The CDR3 nucleotides are TGCAGTGCTAGGTCACAGGGGGCGACCGGGGAGCTGTTTTTT. It specifies CSARSQGATGELFF.

This clonotype was counted between two and nine times. This rearrangement joins TRBV27 to TRBJ1-4; no clear D. Trimming pared 5 bases from V and 6 bases from J, leaving 13 bases between. CDR3 size: 14 residues. Germline V CDR1 and CDR2: MNHEY, SMNVEV (reference sequence). The CDR3 sequence: CASSPYGVYEKLFF. DNA for the CDR3: TGTGCCAGCAGTCCCTACGGCGTCTATGAAAAACTGTTTTTT. Full variable domain (rest looked up from reference TRBV27 and TRBJ1-4): EAQVTQNPRYLITVTGKKLTVTCSQNMNHEYMSWYRQDPGLGLRQIYYSMNVEVTDKGDVPEGYKVSRKEKRNFPLILESPSPNQTSLYFCASSPYGVYEKLFFGSGTQLSVL.

The chain has TRBV20-1 and TRBJ1-2, with D tentatively TRBD1 (6 bases). Trimming removed 6 bases at V and 4 bases at J, with 12 bases between. Looked up from germline, CDR1 is DFQATT and CDR2 is SNEGSKA (reference sequence). The CDR3 has 12 amino acids. The CDR3 sequence is CSAPDSVYGYTF. In DNA, the CDR3 is TGCAGTGCACCGGACAGCGTCTATGGCTACACCTTC.

V gene TRBV7-2 combines with J gene TRBJ2-7, with D unresolved. V was shortened by 5 bases and J by 2 bases, with 19 bases between the two germline ends. Germline-derived CDR1 and CDR2 are SGHTA and FQGNSA. This CDR3 is 16 amino acids long. CDR3 nucleotide sequence: TGTGCCAGCAGCGAATCCCCGGATCTGTTTGCCTACGAGCAGTACGTC. Translation gives CASSESPDLFAYEQYV.

This clonotype has just a few counts. The V and J genes are TRBV21-1 and TRBJ1-2. TRBV21-1 is a known pseudogene. The CDR3 is made up of 12 amino acids. CDR3 bases: TGTGCCAGCAGCGCAGGTCGCTATGGCTACACCTTC. Translated: CASSAGRYGYTF.

The chain has TRBV30 and TRBJ2-1; the D gene is possibly TRBD1 (6 bases). V was shortened by 8 bases and J by 8 bases, with 10 bases between the two germline ends. Germline assignment: CDR1 GTSNPN and CDR2 SVGIG (reference sequence). The length of the CDR3 is 10 residues. CDR3 residues: CAQTGHEQFF. CDR3 sequence (DNA): TGTGCCCAAACAGGGCATGAGCAGTTCTTC.